Here is one T cell receptor (beta chain) with its context. No cognate antigen has been identified for it. No clone much larger than this one lies a single base away; base qualities are absent. These data originate in a study of T-cell memory formation after mild COVID-19 (dated by TCRdb to the early 2020s). Regarding the study in general: Most TCR sequence clusters were specific to one of the two donors. Two young, previously healthy adult volunteers, one female and one male, were included in the cohort. Longitudinal TCRalpha and TCRbeta repertoire sequencing tracked T-cell clones expanding and contracting after mild COVID-19 in two donors.

Beyond this particular receptor, the publication reports: Some responding clones were detected in pre-infection memory, suggesting pre-existing cross-reactive memory T cells joined the SARS-CoV-2 response. Clones that contracted from day 15 to 85 showed balanced CD4/CD8 phenotypes, whereas a second wave of clones that expanded from day 15 to 37 leaned towards CD4+. SARS-CoV-2 specificity was not confirmed for the second-wave clones peaking on day 37. Contracting CD4+ clones appeared mostly in the CM and EM memory subsets, whereas CD8+ clones were enriched in EMRA. The study included only two mild cases, and larger cohorts that include severe cases with pre-infection samples were judged to be necessary.

TCRdb lists the instrument as Illumina NovaSeq 6000. TCRalpha and TCRbeta cDNA libraries were constructed by 5'RACE with constant-segment primers, with sample barcodes and unique molecular identifiers being introduced. RNA was extracted from every sample with Trizol reagent. Libraries were amplified in two PCR steps, with a second sample barcode and Illumina TruSeq adapters added in the second step. The libraries were sequenced on an Illumina NovaSeq using 2 x 150 bp paired-end reads. The original pipeline was this. The reads were demultiplexed and collapsed into UMI-guided consensus sequences using migec v1.2.7. Using mixcr v2.1.11, the UMI consensuses were aligned to TRA and TRB V and J templates and assembled into clonotypes. Expanded or contracted clonotypes were those called significant by both edgeR and NoisET, with noise models trained on biological replicates. edgeR calls used a false discovery rate-adjusted p below 0.01 and a log2 fold-change threshold of 1. As an exploratory analysis of dynamics, max-normalized trajectories of the 1000 most abundant clonotypes were examined with PCA combined with hierarchical clustering. The CD4 or CD8 phenotype of responding clones was assigned using the separately sequenced CD4+ and CD8+ repertoires. In TCRdb, the public reads were trimmed at Q25 with fastp and aligned with MiXCR, with productive beta chains retained. CDR3 protein duplicates are merged, each entry listing the most common genes and DNA. The V and J calls and clone size come from TCRdb's table, not from the authors' own analysis. The sample profile shows 200,000 to 250,000 distinct CDR3 sequences; 15% of them were found once. The leading ten clones occupy about 2% of the sample.

Ficoll-Paque density gradient centrifugation was the method used to isolate PBMCs. Taken from the germline V gene, the CDR1 and CDR2 loops are SNHLY and FYNNEI. Its CDR3 holds 14 amino acids, cysteine through phenylalanine. Just CDR3 DNA is preserved here, 42 bases in frame from base 1. Cut back by 3 bases and 5 bases, the V and J ends lie 11 bases apart. Sample: PBMCs or a T cell subset sorted from them (not recorded which). The TCR sequence derives from an adult woman who had mild COVID-19 (a few samples of this study predate the infection). The sample titles of this study are shuffled in the database, so cell type and time point are left out; the donor was told from shared clones. The V and J segments used are TRBV2 and TRBJ2-4; TRBD1 is a possible D gene, resting on 5 matching bases. Here the CDR3 is given as CASSDRTRQNIQYF. The sequenced DNA is TGTGCCAGCAGTGATAGGACACGCCAAAACATTCAGTACTTC.